This T cell receptor (beta chain) was identified in a study of graft-versus-host responses after intestinal transplantation. General observations from the study: Early post-transplant falls in HvG clones accompanied the peak levels of circulating GvH clones. Detection of GvH clones occurred in recipient marrow, and some had their first appearance in ileum or blood.

The CDR3 loop spans 14 amino acids. Trimming removed 3 bases at V and 0 bases at J, with 7 bases between. Germline CDR1 is SGDLS and CDR2 is YYNGEE. The method was immunoSEQ multiplex PCR; TCRdb's version includes in-frame clones alone and lacks a portion of them. This repertoire shows some 90,000 clones, approximately 80% found once; its top ten account for around 0.86%. A remark on this clone: The antigen is not known.

This clonotype originated in a human donor who received an intestinal transplant. Specimen: unstimulated CD4+ T cells sorted from spleen or lymph node cells, collected before intestinal transplant. V and J are TRBV9 and TRBJ1-5, with D unresolved. The CDR3 region has the DNA TGTGCCAGCAGCGCCGGGGTTAGCAATCAGCCCCAGCATTTT. As protein: CASSAGVSNQPQHF.